These 31 T cell receptor beta chains were all obtained from the same sample, sequenced in a study of blood T cells in healthy people across ages. Sample-barcoded 5' priming and a J-beta primer mix drove a second PCR of roughly 6 to 12 cycles. One entry per CDR3 protein results from TCRdb running MiXCR on the 5' RACE reads. The sample carries about 640,000 distinct CDR3 sequences, roughly 58% recorded once. The sequenced sample consisted of blood. Receptors originate from a man aged 60-69 years in good health.

This rearrangement joins TRBV20-1 to TRBJ2-1, with a possible D match to TRBD2 (7 bases). V lost 8 bases and J lost 8, with 25 bases in between. CDR1 is DFQATT and CDR2 is SNEGSKA in the germline V gene (reference sequence). This CDR3 comprises 15 residues. The CDR3 sequence is CSMVPRRGLLYEQFF. In DNA, the CDR3 is TGCAGTATGGTCCCCCGGCGGGGGCTGTTGTATGAGCAGTTCTTC.

The chain uses TRBV4-2 and TRBJ2-3; 14 positions agree with TRBD2. The V gene's germline CDR1 is LGHNA and CDR2 YNFKEQ. The junction had 8 bases not matched to a gene; V was cut back by 2 bases and J by 7 bases. The CDR3 has 17 residues. CDR3 DNA sequence: TGTGCCAGCAGCCAACCCCCGACTAGCGGGGGGGCAAATACGCAGTATTTT. This sequence encodes CASSQPPTSGGANTQYF.

The CDR3 spells CASSLDAGSTDTQYF. The CDR3 DNA is TGTGCCAGCAGCTTAGACGCCGGTAGCACAGATACGCAGTATTTT. The chain employs TRBV7-9 and TRBJ2-3; no firm D call. Germline V gives CDR1 SEHNR, CDR2 FQNEAQ (reference sequence). V was clipped by 1 base and J by 0 bases, with 8 bases between them. The length of the CDR3 is 15 residues.

The chain employs TRBV12-3 or TRBV12-4 and TRBJ1-3; the D gene is possibly TRBD1 (6 bases). Trimming stripped 7 bases from V and 1 base from J, with 14 bases between. The CDR3 is 15 amino acids. This CDR3 is CASTPGHISGNTIYF. DNA of the CDR3: TGTGCCAGCACCCCGGGACACATATCTGGAAACACCATATATTTT.

The chain employs TRBV6-1 and TRBJ2-5; D is ambiguous. Trimming took 6 bases from V and 5 from J, leaving 13 bases between them. The germline CDR1 and CDR2 sequences are MNHNS and SASEGT. CDR3 length equals 13 residues. The CDR3: CASSFKLGETQYF. The CDR3 coding sequence is TGTGCCAGCAGCTTTAAATTAGGGGAGACCCAGTACTTC.

The genes are TRBV4-1 and TRBJ1-2; 8 bases map to TRBD1. J lost 7 bases, V lost 1 base, and 5 bases had no gene match. The CDR3 is 14 residues long. From germline, CDR1 is MGHRA and CDR2 YSYEKL. This CDR3 reads CASSQAPGGRGYTF. CDR3 nucleotides: TGCGCCAGCAGCCAAGCCCCAGGGGGCCGTGGCTACACCTTC.

This chain joins TRBV7-2 and TRBJ2-3; D is ambiguous. V was shortened by 3 bases and J by 3 bases, with 16 bases between the two germline ends. Germline loops: CDR1 SGHTA, CDR2 FQGNSA. The CDR3 is 16 amino acids. The chain's CDR3 is CASSLVGGSITDTQYF. CDR3 coding DNA: TGTGCCAGCAGCTTGGTGGGCGGATCTATAACAGATACGCAGTATTTT. Using reference TRBV7-2 and TRBJ2-3 for the parts outside the CDR3, the full variable domain is GAGVSQSPSNKVTEKGKDVELRCDPISGHTALYWYRQSLGQGLEFLIYFQGNSAPDKSGLPSDRFSAERTGGSVSTLTIQRTQQEDSAVYLCASSLVGGSITDTQYFGPGTRLTVL.

The chain combines TRBV14 with TRBJ2-5, with D maybe TRBD1 (6 bases). Germline CDR1 reads SGHDN; CDR2 reads FVKESK. Between the trimmed V and J ends, which lost 1 base and 9 bases, there was a span of 12 bases. The length of the CDR3 is 13 residues. The CDR3 protein is CASSQGQAAAQYF. CDR3 nucleotides: TGTGCCAGCAGCCAAGGACAGGCCGCGGCCCAGTACTTC.

The chain joins TRBV5-1 to TRBJ2-1, with 12 bases matching TRBD2. V dropped 4 bases and J dropped 5; count of bases not matched to a gene: 13. Germline CDR1 is SGHRS and CDR2 is YFSETQ. The CDR3 runs 18 residues. CDR3 nucleotides: TGCGCCAGCAGCAACGAGAGGTGGCTAGCGGGGGGGAACAATGAGCAGTTCTTC. Protein sequence: CASSNERWLAGGNNEQFF.

This chain joins TRBV5-5 and TRBJ2-7; no firm D call. The CDR3 covers 14 residues. In germline, CDR1 is SGHKS, CDR2 YYEKEE (reference sequence). Between the trimmed V and J ends, which lost 2 bases and 2 bases, there was a span of 11 bases. Here the CDR3 DNA reads TGTGCCAGCAGCTTTGATTTGGGCGCCTACGAGCAGTACTTC. The encoded protein is CASSFDLGAYEQYF.

J is TRBJ1-1 and V is TRBV10-3; D unresolved. CDR1 is ENHRY and CDR2 is SYGVKD in the germline V gene. The V end was cut by 0 bases, the J end by 3 bases, with 5 bases between. The CDR3 totals 13 residues. The CDR3 nucleotides are TGTGCCATCAGTGAGTCATATGACACTGAAGCTTTCTTT. This codes for CAISESYDTEAFF.

The chain links TRBV20-1 to TRBJ1-4; 11 nucleotides agree with TRBD1. This CDR3 comprises 14 residues. Germline lookup yields CDR1 DFQATT and CDR2 SNEGSKA (reference sequence). Trimming took 6 bases from V and 8 from J; bases not matched to a gene: 8. This CDR3 reads CSATRDRGVEKLFF. The CDR3 bases are TGCAGTGCCACCCGGGACAGGGGGGTCGAAAAACTGTTTTTT.

J is TRBJ2-5 and V is TRBV11-2, with TRBD2 identical over 11 bases. With 3 bases clipped from V and 11 bases from J, the junction kept 14 bases outside the gene matches. CDR1 and CDR2 (germline): SGHAT, FQNNGV. CDR3 length: 16 amino acids. As DNA, the CDR3 is TGTGCCAGCAGCTTTCCTTCTAGCGGGGGGTACAATGAGCAGTACTTC. As protein: CASSFPSSGGYNEQYF. Together with reference TRBV11-2 and TRBJ2-5, the CDR3 gives the full variable domain: EAGVAQSPRYKIIEKRQSVAFWCNPISGHATLYWYQQILGQGPKLLIQFQNNGVVDDSQLPKDRFSAERLKGVDSTLKIQPAKLEDSAVYLCASSFPSSGGYNEQYFGPGTRLLVL.

V gene TRBV7-9 combines with J gene TRBJ2-1, with D unresolved. The CDR3 spans 12 residues. With 5 bases removed from V and 9 bases from J, the gap between germline ends came to 11 bases. CDR1 is SEHNR, CDR2 FQNEAQ, per germline (reference sequence). The CDR3, as DNA: TGTGCCAGCAGCACAGCGTTCGGTGAGCAGTTCTTC. It codes for CASSTAFGEQFF.

The rearrangement links TRBV7-9 to TRBJ2-1; 11 bases fit TRBD1. The CDR3 consists of 16 residues. The trim removed 5 bases at V and 4 bases at J, leaving 7 bases unmatched. Germline CDR1 is SEHNR and CDR2 is FQNEAQ (reference sequence). CDR3 coding DNA: TGTGCCAGCAGCAGTGGACAGGGGGCGGGGTACAATGAGCAGTTCTTC. Its translation is CASSSGQGAGYNEQFF.

This clonotype was detected once. The V and J genes are TRBV5-1 and TRBJ2-5, with D possibly matching TRBD2 (6 bases). The CDR3 covers 14 residues. Germline-derived CDR1 and CDR2 are SGHRS and YFSETQ. V was pared by 4 bases and J by 5 bases, with 15 bases between. The CDR3 loop is CASSTGGVDETQYF. CDR3 nucleotide sequence: TGCGCCAGCAGCACCGGCGGGGTGGACGAGACCCAGTACTTC.

The J gene is TRBJ2-5, the V gene TRBV2; D may be TRBD1 or TRBD2 (5 bases each). Germline assignment: CDR1 SNHLY and CDR2 FYNNEI. Trimming pared 4 bases from V and 4 bases from J, leaving 10 bases between. This CDR3 spans 13 amino acids. In nucleotides, the CDR3 is TGTGCCAGCAGTGCGGGGCACGGAGAGACCCAGTACTTC. Its translation: CASSAGHGETQYF.

In this sample, this clonotype turned up a few times. This chain links TRBV5-1 with TRBJ2-3; D is perhaps TRBD2 (7 bases). Germline values: CDR1 SGHRS, CDR2 YFSETQ. The CDR3 extends over 16 amino acids. Between the trimmed V and J ends, which lost 1 base and 5 bases, there was a span of 17 bases. The CDR3 sequence is CASSLNTGGREDTQYF. The CDR3 bases are TGCGCCAGCAGCTTGAATACGGGGGGCCGTGAAGATACGCAGTATTTT.

This clonotype came up a few times. V usage is TRBV3-1 and J usage is TRBJ1-6; no reliable D call. With 4 bases removed from V and 7 bases from J, the gap between germline ends came to 11 bases. Germline loops: CDR1 LGHDT, CDR2 YNNKEL (reference sequence). The CDR3 contains 14 residues. The CDR3 coding sequence is TGTGCCAGCAGCCTACCGCGGGGAAATTCACCCCTCCACTTT. It encodes CASSLPRGNSPLHF.

The J gene is TRBJ2-5, the V gene TRBV5-4, with D unresolved. Germline V lookup: CDR1 SGHNT, CDR2 YYREEE (reference sequence). Trimming removed 5 bases at V and 5 bases at J, with 13 bases between. The CDR3 extends over 13 amino acids. CDR3 in amino acids: CASRQTYEETQYF. For the CDR3, the DNA is TGTGCCAGCAGGCAGACATACGAGGAGACCCAGTACTTC.

This clonotype was seen a few times. This chain joins TRBV20-1 and TRBJ2-7; the match to TRBD1 covers 7 bases. This CDR3 has 13 residues. With V trimmed by 3 bases and J by 3 bases, 5 bases remained unmatched. Germline V gene sequence: CDR1 DFQATT, CDR2 SNEGSKA (reference sequence). The CDR3 DNA reads as TGCAGTGCTAGGGAACAGGGGAACTACGAGCAGTACTTC. This sequence encodes CSAREQGNYEQYF.

CDR3 nucleotides: TGTGCCAGCAGCAAGTCCGGGCCGAGGGTCACAGATACGCAGTATTTT. It specifies CASSKSGPRVTDTQYF. J is TRBJ2-3 and V is TRBV12-3 or TRBV12-4, with D maybe TRBD2 (5 bases). V was clipped by 6 bases and J by 2 bases, with 18 bases between them. CDR3 length equals 16 residues.

The chain combines TRBV12-3 or TRBV12-4 with TRBJ1-1; a weak D match, TRBD1 (5 bases). The germline V and J ends were trimmed by 5 bases and 0 bases, with 10 bases remaining between them. This CDR3 is 14 amino acids long. The CDR3 loop is CASSIQGMNTEAFF. CDR3 nucleotide sequence: TGTGCCAGCAGTATCCAGGGTATGAACACTGAAGCTTTCTTT.

V and J are TRBV25-1 and TRBJ1-2, with no clear D. Germline V lookup: CDR1 MGHDK, CDR2 SYGVNS. This CDR3 is 14 amino acids long. V was shortened by 2 bases and J by 8 bases, with 15 bases between the two germline ends. CDR3 sequence: CASSEEAERGGYTF. For the CDR3, the DNA is TGTGCCAGCAGTGAAGAGGCGGAACGCGGCGGCTACACCTTC.

This clonotype has just a few counts. This sequence joins TRBV12-3 or TRBV12-4 and TRBJ1-6; TRBD1 matches 8 bases. The CDR3 length is 16 residues. Trimming cost V 6 bases and J 7 bases; bases outside gene matches: 11. CDR3 residues: CASSPDRGPSNSPLHF. In nucleotides, the CDR3 is TGTGCCAGCAGCCCAGACAGGGGCCCTAGCAATTCACCCCTCCACTTT.

This rearrangement joins TRBV6-2 or TRBV6-3 to TRBJ1-4, with D possibly matching TRBD1 (6 bases). The ends were cut back, 6 bases at V and 7 bases at J, with 15 bases in the middle. Germline V gene sequence: CDR1 MNHEY, CDR2 SVGEGT. The CDR3 is 14 residues long. The CDR3: CASRRGGRLEKLFF. CDR3 nucleotide sequence: TGTGCCAGCAGACGAGGGGGGCGTCTTGAAAAACTGTTTTTT.

This rearrangement joins TRBV7-8 to TRBJ2-1; 9 bases line up with TRBD2. The CDR3 totals 16 residues. Germline lookup yields CDR1 SGHVS and CDR2 FQNEAQ. The ends lost 4 bases at V and 3 bases at J; junction bases unmatched: 7. CDR3 sequence reads: CASSSPLAGIYNEQFF. As DNA, the CDR3 is TGTGCCAGCAGCTCCCCGCTAGCGGGGATCTACAATGAGCAGTTCTTC.

In its sample, this clonotype was seen a few times. The rearrangement joins TRBV5-1 to TRBJ1-6; no firm D call. Per germline, CDR1 SGHRS and CDR2 YFSETQ. The germline V and J ends were trimmed by 5 bases and 11 bases, with 14 bases remaining between them. The CDR3 consists of 13 residues. CDR3 coding DNA: TGCGCCAGCAGTTCTGACGGAAGACCACCCCTCCACTTT. Translated, it gives CASSSDGRPPLHF.

The genes are TRBV9 and TRBJ1-2, with TRBD1 as a possible D gene (5 bases). Trimming left V 3 bases short and J 6 bases short, with 18 bases between. This CDR3 contains 15 residues. CDR1 SGDLS and CDR2 YYNGEE come from the germline V gene. The CDR3 is CASSAPIAGTDGYTF. Here the CDR3 DNA reads TGTGCCAGCAGCGCCCCCATTGCGGGGACCGATGGCTACACCTTC. Full variable domain (missing parts from reference TRBV9 and TRBJ1-2): DSGVTQTPKHLITATGQRVTLRCSPRSGDLSVYWYQQSLDQGLQFLIQYYNGEERAKGNILERFSAQQFPDLHSELNLSSLELGDSALYFCASSAPIAGTDGYTFGSGTRLTVV.

This chain links TRBV29-1 with TRBJ2-5; TRBD1 might be the D (6 bases). CDR3 length: 14 amino acids. Trimming cost V 6 bases and J 5 bases, with 19 bases left between them. Germline V gives CDR1 SQVTM, CDR2 ANQGSEA. CDR3 in amino acids: CSVPFAAGVETQYF. CDR3 nucleotide sequence: TGCAGCGTCCCGTTCGCCGCAGGGGTGGAGACCCAGTACTTC.

This chain connects TRBV6-5 to TRBJ2-3, with 7 bases identical to TRBD2. The CDR3 has 17 residues. V shed 0 bases and J 3 bases; nucleotides not matched to a gene: 9. CDR1 is MNHEY and CDR2 is SVGAGI in the germline V gene. This CDR3 is CASSYSHQAGLTDTQYF. The CDR3 DNA reads TGTGCCAGCAGTTACTCGCATCAAGCGGGGCTTACAGATACGCAGTATTTT.